This T cell receptor (beta chain) was identified in a study of blood T cells in healthy people across ages. Aged roughly 6 to 90, donors were systemically healthy Caucasians from Russia. The CDR3 totals 15 residues. From germline, CDR1 is MDHEN and CDR2 SYDVKM. J gave up 5 bases and V 3 bases, and 6 bases lay outside the gene matches. Together with a sample-barcoded 5' primer, a J-beta primer mix was included in a second PCR lasting roughly 7 to 11 cycles. Each cDNA molecule carried a tag from a template-switch adaptor that contained 12 random nucleotides. TCRdb re-analysed the 5' RACE reads in MiXCR, keeping a single row per CDR3 protein. The sample contains 650,000 or so distinct CDR3 sequences, 45% to 60% of which appear only once.

The sample comprised blood. The chain joins TRBV28 to TRBJ2-3; 9 bases match TRBD1. The source is a woman older than 75 in good health. The CDR3 region has the DNA TGTGCCAGCAGTTTTTGGGACAGGGTAAAAGATACGCAGTATTTT. Protein sequence: CASSFWDRVKDTQYF.